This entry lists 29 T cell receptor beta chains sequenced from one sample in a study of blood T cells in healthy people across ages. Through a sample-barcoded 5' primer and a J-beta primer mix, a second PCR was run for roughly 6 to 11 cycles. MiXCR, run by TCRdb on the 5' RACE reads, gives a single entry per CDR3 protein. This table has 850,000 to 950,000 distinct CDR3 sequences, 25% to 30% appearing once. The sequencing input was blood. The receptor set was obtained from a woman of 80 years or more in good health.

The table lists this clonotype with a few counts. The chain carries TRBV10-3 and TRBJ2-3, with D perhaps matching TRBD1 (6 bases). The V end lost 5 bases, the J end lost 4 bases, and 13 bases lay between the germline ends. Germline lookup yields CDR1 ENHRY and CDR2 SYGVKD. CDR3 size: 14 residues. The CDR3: CAISSSQGADTQYF. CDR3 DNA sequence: TGTGCCATCAGTTCATCACAGGGTGCAGATACGCAGTATTTT.

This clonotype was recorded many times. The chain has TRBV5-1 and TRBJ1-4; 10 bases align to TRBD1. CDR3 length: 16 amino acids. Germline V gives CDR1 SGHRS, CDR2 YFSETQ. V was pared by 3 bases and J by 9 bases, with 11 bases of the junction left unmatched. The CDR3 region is CASSSTPTGGGKKLFF. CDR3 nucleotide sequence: TGCGCCAGCAGCTCGACCCCGACAGGGGGCGGGAAAAAACTGTTTTTT. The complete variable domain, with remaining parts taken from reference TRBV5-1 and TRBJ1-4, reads KAGVTQTPRYLIKTRGQQVTLSCSPISGHRSVSWYQQTPGQGLQFLFEYFSETQRNKGNFPGRFSGRQFSNSRSEMNVSTLELGDSALYLCASSSTPTGGGKKLFFGSGTQLSVL.

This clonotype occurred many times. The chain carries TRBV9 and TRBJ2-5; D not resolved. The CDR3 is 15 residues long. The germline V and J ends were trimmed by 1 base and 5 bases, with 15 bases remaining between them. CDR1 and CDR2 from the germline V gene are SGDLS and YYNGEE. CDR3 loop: CASSVSTKGGETQYF. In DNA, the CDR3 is TGTGCCAGCAGCGTATCCACTAAGGGTGGGGAGACCCAGTACTTC. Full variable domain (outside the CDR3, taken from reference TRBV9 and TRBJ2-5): DSGVTQTPKHLITATGQRVTLRCSPRSGDLSVYWYQQSLDQGLQFLIQYYNGEERAKGNILERFSAQQFPDLHSELNLSSLELGDSALYFCASSVSTKGGETQYFGPGTRLLVL.

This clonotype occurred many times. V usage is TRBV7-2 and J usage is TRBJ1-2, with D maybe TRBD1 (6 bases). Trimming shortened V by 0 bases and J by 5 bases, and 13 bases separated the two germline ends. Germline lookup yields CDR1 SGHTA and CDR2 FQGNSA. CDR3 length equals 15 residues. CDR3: CASSLASQGQYGYTF. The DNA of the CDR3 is TGTGCCAGCAGCTTAGCTAGTCAGGGGCAGTATGGCTACACCTTC.

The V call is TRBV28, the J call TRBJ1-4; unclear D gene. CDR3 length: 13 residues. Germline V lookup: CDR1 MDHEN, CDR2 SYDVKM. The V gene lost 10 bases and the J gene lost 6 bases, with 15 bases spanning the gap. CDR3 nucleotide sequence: TGTGCCACCGAGGGAACCTTTTATGAAAAACTGTTTTTT. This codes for CATEGTFYEKLFF.

The CDR3 DNA reads as TGCAGCGTTGACGATGGCCGTAGCTCCTACAATGAGCAGTTCTTC. Translated, it gives CSVDDGRSSYNEQFF. The chain recombines TRBV29-1 with TRBJ2-1, with D unclear. The CDR3 length is 15 residues. The germline gives CDR1 SQVTM, CDR2 ANQGSEA. V was trimmed by 3 bases and J by 0 bases, leaving 12 bases between them.

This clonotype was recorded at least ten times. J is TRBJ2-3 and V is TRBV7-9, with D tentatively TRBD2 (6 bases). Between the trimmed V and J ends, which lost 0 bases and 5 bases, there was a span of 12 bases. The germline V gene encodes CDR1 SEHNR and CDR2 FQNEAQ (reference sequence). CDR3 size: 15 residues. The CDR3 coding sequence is TGTGCCAGCAGCTTAGCGGAGGGATGGGGAGATACGCAGTATTTT. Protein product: CASSLAEGWGDTQYF.

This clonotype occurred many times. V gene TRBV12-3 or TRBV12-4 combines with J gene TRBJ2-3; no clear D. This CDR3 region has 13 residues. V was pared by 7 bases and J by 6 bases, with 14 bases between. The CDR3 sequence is CASTLRSRDTQYF. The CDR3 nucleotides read TGTGCCAGCACCCTTCGGTCTAGGGATACGCAGTATTTT.

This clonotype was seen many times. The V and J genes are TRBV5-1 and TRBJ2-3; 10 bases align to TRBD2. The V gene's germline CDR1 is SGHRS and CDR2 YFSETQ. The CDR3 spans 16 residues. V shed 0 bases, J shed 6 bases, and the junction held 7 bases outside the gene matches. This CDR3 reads CASSLASSGSWDTQYF. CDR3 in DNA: TGCGCCAGCAGCTTGGCTTCTAGCGGGAGTTGGGATACGCAGTATTTT.

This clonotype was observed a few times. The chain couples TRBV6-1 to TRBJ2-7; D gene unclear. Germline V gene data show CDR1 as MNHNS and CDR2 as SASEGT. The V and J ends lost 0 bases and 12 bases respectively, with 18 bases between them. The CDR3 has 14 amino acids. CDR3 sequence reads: CASSEAKSRSPWYF. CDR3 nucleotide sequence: TGTGCCAGCAGTGAAGCAAAGAGCCGGTCCCCCTGGTACTTC.

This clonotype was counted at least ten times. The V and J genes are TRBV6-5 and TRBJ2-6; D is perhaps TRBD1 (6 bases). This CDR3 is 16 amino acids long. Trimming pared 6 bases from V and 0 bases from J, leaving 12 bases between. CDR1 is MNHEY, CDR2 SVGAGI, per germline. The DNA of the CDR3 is TGTGCCAGCAGACAGGGAGTGAGCTCTGGGGCCAACGTCCTGACTTTC. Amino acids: CASRQGVSSGANVLTF.

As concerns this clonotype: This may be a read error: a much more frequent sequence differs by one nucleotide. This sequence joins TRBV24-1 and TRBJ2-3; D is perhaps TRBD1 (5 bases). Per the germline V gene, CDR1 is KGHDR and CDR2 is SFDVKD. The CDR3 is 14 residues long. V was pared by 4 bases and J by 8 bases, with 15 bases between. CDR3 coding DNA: TGTGCCACCAGTGACCCCTCAAGGGGCGCTACGCAGTATTTT. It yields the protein CATSDPSRGATQYF.

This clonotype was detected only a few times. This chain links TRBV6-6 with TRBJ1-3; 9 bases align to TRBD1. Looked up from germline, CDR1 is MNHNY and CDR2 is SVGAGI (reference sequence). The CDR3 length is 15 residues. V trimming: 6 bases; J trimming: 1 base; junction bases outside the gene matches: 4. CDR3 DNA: TGTGCCAGCAGCCAGGGACAGGGATCTGGAAACACCATATATTTT. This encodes CASSQGQGSGNTIYF.

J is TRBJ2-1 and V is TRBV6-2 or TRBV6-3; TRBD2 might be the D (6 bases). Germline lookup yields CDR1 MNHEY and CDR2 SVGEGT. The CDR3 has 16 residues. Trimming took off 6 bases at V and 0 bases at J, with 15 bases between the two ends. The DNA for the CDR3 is TGTGCCAGCAGCCACCGGACTACCATCTCCTACAATGAGCAGTTCTTC. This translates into CASSHRTTISYNEQFF.

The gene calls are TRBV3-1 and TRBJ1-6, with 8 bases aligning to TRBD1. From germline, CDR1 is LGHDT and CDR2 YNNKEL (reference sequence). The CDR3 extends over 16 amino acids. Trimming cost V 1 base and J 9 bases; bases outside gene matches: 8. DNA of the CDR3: TGTGCCAGCAGCCAAGGTCGACAGGGGCTCTCTTCACCCCTCCACTTT. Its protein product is CASSQGRQGLSSPLHF.

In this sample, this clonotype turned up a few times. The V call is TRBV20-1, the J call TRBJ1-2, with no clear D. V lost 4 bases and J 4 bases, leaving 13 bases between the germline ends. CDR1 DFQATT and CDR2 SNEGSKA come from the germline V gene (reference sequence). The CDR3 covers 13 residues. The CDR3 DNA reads TGCAGTGCTACCCAACAGAAGATCTATGGCTACACCTTC. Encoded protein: CSATQQKIYGYTF.

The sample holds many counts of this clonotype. The CDR3 is CSAREALPIGSNGYTF. As DNA, the CDR3 is TGCAGTGCTAGAGAGGCCTTACCGATAGGGAGCAATGGCTACACCTTC. This chain uses TRBV20-1 with TRBJ1-2; D uncertain. Per the germline V gene, CDR1 is DFQATT and CDR2 is SNEGSKA (reference sequence). Trimming removed 0 bases at V and 6 bases at J, with 20 bases between. CDR3 length equals 16 residues.

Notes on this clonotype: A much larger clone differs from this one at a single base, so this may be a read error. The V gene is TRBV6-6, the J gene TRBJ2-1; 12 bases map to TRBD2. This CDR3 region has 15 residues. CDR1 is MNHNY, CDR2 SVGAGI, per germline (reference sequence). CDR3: CASSYGLAGYNEQLF. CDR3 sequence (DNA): TGTGCCAGCAGTTACGGACTAGCGGGGTACAATGAGCAGTTATTC.

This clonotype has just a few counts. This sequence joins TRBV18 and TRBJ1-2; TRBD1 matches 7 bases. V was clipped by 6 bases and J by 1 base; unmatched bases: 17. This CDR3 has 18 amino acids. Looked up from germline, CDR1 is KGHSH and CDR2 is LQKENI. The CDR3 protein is CASSPTHPGGQSNYGYTF. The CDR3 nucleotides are TGTGCCAGCTCGCCAACTCACCCCGGGGGACAGAGTAACTATGGCTACACCTTC.

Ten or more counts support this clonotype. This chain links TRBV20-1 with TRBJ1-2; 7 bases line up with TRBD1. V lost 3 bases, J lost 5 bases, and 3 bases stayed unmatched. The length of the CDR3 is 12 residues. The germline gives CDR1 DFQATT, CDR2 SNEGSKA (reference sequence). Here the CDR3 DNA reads TGCAGTGCTAGGACAGGGACGTATGGCTACACCTTC. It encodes CSARTGTYGYTF.

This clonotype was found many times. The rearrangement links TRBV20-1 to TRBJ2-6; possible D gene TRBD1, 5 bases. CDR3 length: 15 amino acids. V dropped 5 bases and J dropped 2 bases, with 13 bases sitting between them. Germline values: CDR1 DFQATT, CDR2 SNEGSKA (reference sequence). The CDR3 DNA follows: TGCAGTGCTGGAAGGGGCGGTCCTGGGGCCAACGTCCTGACTTTC. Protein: CSAGRGGPGANVLTF.

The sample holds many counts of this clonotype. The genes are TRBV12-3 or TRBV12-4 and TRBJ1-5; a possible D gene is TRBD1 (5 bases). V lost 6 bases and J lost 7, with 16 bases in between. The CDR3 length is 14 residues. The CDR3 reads CASRRGANRQPQHF. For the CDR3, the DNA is TGTGCCAGCAGACGAGGGGCGAATAGGCAGCCCCAGCATTTT.

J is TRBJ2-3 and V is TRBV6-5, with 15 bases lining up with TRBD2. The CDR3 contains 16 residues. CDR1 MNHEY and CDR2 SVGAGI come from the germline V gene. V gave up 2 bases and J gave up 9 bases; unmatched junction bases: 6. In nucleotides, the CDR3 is TGTGCCAGCAGTTACACGGGACTAGCGGGGGGAGGGACGCAGTATTTT. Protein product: CASSYTGLAGGGTQYF.

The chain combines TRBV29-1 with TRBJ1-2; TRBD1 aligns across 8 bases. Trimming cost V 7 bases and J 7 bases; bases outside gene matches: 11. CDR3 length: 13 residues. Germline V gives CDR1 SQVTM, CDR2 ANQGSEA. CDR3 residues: CSDVYGTGLGYTF. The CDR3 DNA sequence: TGCAGCGACGTATACGGGACAGGTCTTGGCTACACCTTC.

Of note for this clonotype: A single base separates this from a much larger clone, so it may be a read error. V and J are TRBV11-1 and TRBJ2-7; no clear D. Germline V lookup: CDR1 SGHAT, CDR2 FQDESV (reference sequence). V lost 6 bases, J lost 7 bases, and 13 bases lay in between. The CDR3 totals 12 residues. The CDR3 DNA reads TGTGCCAGCAGTAACTCCAACAATGAGCAGTACTTC. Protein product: CASSNSNNEQYF.

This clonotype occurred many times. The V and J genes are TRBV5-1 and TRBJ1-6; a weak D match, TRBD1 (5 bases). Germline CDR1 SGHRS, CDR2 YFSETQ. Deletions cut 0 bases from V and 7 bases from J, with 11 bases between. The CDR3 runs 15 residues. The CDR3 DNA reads TGCGCCAGCAGCTTGGATGACAGATTGAATTCACCCCTCCACTTT. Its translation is CASSLDDRLNSPLHF.

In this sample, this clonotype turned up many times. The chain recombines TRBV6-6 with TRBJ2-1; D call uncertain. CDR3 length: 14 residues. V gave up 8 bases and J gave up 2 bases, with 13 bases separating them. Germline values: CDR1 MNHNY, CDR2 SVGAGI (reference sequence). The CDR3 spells CASRPPGAYNEQFF. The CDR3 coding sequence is TGTGCCAGCCGCCCCCCTGGGGCCTACAATGAGCAGTTCTTC.

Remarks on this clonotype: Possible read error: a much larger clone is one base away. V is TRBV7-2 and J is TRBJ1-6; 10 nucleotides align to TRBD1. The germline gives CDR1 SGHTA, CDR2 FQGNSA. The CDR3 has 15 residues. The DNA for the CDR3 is TGTGCCATCAGCGAGACAGGGGGCAAGGGTTCACCCCTCCACTTT. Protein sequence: CAISETGGKGSPLHF. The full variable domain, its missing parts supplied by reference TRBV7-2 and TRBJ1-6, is GAGVSQSPSNKVTEKGKDVELRCDPISGHTALYWYRQSLGQGLEFLIYFQGNSAPDKSGLPSDRFSAERTGGSVSTLTIQRTQQEDSAVYLCAISETGGKGSPLHFGNGTRLTVT.

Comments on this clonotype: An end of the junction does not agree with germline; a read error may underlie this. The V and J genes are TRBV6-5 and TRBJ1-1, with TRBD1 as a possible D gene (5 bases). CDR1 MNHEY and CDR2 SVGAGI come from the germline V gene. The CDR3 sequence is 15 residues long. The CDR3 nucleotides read TGTGCCAGCAGTTACAGGGGAAGCATGAACACTGGAGCTTTCTTT. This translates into CASSYRGSMNTGAFF.